The clone carrying this TCR beta chain was found many times. The protocol was immunoSEQ multiplex PCR, while the TCRdb copy is restricted to in-frame clones and leaves out a portion. The sample lists roughly 45,000 clones, none appearing once, the ten largest making up 2.2%. This record comes from a study of T cells after posttransplantation cyclophosphamide. Germline lookup yields CDR1 SGHTA and CDR2 FQGTGA. V was pared by 0 bases and J by 7 bases, with 6 bases between. This CDR3 has 13 residues. The rearrangement joins TRBV7-3 to TRBJ2-2, with no clear D. The origin of this receptor is a man aged 40-49 years in good health, CMV-negative, and a related stem cell transplant donor. The specimen sequenced was PBMCs. As DNA, the CDR3 is TGTGCCAGCAGCTTAACACCAGACGGGGAGCTGTTTTTT. As protein: CASSLTPDGELFF.